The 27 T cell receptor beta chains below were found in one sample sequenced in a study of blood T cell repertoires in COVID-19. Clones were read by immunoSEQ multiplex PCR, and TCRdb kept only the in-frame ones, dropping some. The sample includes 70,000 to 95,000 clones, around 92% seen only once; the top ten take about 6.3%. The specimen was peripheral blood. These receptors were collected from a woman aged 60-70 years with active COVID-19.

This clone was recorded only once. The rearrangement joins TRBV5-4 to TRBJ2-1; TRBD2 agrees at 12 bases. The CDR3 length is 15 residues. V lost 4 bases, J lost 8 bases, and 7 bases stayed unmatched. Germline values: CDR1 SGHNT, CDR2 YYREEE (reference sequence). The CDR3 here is CASSPLAGGIYEQFF. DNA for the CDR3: TGTGCCAGCAGCCCCCTAGCGGGGGGGATCTATGAGCAGTTCTTC.

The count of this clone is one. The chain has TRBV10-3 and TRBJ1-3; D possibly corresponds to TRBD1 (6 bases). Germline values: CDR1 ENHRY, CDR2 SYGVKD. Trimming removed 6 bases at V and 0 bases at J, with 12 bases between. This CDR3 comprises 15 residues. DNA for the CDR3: TGTGCCATCAGGCAGGGGAGGGACTCTGGAAACACCATATATTTT. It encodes CAIRQGRDSGNTIYF.

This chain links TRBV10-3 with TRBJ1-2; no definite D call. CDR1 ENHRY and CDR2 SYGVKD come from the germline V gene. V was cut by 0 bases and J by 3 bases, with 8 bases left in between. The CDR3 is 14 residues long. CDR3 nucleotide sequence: TGTGCCATCAGTGAGTCGAGCCTCTACTATGGCTACACCTTC. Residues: CAISESSLYYGYTF.

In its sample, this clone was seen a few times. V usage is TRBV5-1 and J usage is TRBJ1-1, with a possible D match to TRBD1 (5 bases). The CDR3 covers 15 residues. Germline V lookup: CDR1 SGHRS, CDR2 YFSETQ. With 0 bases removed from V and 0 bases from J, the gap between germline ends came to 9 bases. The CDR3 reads CASSLGGEMNTEAFF. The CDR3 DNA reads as TGCGCCAGCAGCTTGGGGGGCGAGATGAACACTGAAGCTTTCTTT.

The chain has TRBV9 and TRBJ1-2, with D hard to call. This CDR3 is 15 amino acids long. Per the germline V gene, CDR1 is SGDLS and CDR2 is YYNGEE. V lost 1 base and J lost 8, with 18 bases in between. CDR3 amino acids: CASSVTPTLLRGYTF. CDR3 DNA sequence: TGTGCCAGCAGCGTAACCCCGACTCTTCTGCGGGGCTACACCTTC.

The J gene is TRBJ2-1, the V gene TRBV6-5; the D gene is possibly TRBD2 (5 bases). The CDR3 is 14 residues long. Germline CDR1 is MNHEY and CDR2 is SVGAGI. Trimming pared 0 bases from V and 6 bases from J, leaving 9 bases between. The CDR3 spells CASSYSGEVNEQFF. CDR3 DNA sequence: TGTGCCAGCAGTTACTCCGGGGAAGTCAATGAGCAGTTCTTC.

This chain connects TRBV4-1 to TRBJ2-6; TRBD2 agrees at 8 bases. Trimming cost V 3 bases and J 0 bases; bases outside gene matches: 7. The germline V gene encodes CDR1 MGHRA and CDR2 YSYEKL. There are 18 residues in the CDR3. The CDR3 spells CASSHQAGDLSGANVLTF. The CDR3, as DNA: TGCGCCAGCAGCCACCAAGCGGGGGACCTCTCTGGGGCCAACGTCCTGACTTTC.

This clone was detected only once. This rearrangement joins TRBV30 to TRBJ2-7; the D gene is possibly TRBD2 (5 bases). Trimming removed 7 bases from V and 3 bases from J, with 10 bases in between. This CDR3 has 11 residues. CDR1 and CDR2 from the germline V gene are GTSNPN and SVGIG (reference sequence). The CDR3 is CAFGLNYEQYF. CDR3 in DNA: TGTGCCTTCGGACTGAACTACGAGCAGTACTTC.

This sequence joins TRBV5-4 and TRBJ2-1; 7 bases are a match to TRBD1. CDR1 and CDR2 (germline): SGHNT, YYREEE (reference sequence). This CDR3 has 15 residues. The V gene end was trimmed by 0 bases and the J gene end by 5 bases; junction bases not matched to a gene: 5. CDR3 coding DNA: TGTGCCAGCAGCTTGGGAGGGGGCAGGAACAATGAGCAGTTCTTC. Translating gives CASSLGGGRNNEQFF.

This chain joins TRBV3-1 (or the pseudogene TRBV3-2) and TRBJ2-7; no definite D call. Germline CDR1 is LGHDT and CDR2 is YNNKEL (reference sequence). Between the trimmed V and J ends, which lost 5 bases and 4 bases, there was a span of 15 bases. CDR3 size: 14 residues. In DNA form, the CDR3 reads TGTGCCAGCAGCTGGCGGCGCACTACATACGAGCAGTACTTC. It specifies CASSWRRTTYEQYF.

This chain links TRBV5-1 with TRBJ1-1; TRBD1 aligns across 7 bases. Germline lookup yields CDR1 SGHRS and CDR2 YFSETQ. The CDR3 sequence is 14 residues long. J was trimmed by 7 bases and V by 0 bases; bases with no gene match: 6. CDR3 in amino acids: CASSLVGGGNEAFF. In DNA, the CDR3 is TGCGCCAGCAGCTTGGTAGGAGGGGGCAATGAAGCTTTCTTT.

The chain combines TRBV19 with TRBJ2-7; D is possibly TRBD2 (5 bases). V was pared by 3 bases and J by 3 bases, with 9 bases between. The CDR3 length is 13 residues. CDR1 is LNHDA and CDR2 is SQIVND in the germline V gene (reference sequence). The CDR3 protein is CASSISGDYEQYF. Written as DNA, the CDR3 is TGTGCCAGTAGTATCTCCGGGGACTACGAGCAGTACTTC. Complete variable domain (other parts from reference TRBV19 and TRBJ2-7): DGGITQSPKYLFRKEGQNVTLSCEQNLNHDAMYWYRQDPGQGLRLIYYSQIVNDFQKGDIAEGYSVSREKKESFPLTVTSAQKNPTAFYLCASSISGDYEQYFGPGTRLTVT.

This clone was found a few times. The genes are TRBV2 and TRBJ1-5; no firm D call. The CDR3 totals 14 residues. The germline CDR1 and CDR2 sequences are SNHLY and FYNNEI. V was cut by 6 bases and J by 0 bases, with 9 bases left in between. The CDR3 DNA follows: TGTGCCAGCAGCGAACAGTATAGCAATCAGCCCCAGCATTTT. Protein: CASSEQYSNQPQHF. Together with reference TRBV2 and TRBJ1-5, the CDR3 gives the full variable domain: EPEVTQTPSHQVTQMGQEVILRCVPISNHLYFYWYRQILGQKVEFLVSFYNNEISEKSEIFDDQFSVERPDGSNFTLKIRSTKLEDSAMYFCASSEQYSNQPQHFGDGTRLSIL.

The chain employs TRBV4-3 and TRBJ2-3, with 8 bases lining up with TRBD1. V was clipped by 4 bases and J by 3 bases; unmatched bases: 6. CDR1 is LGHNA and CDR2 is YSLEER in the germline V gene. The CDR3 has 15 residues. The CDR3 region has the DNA TGCGCCAGCAGCCGAACAGGGGGATGGACAGATACGCAGTATTTT. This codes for CASSRTGGWTDTQYF.

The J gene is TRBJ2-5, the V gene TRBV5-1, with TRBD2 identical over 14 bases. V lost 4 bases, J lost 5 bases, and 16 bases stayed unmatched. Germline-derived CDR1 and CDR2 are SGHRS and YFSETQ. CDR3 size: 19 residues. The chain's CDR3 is CASSAAGTSGRAEGETQYF. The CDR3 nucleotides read TGCGCCAGCAGCGCCGCCGGGACTAGCGGGAGAGCCGAGGGGGAGACCCAGTACTTC.

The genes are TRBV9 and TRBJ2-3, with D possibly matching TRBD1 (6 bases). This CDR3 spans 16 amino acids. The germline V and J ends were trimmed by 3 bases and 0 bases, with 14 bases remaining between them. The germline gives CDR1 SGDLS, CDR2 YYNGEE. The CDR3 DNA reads TGTGCCAGCAGCGCCGGATTCGGACAGAGCACAGATACGCAGTATTTT. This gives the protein CASSAGFGQSTDTQYF. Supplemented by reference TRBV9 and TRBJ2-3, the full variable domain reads DSGVTQTPKHLITATGQRVTLRCSPRSGDLSVYWYQQSLDQGLQFLIQYYNGEERAKGNILERFSAQQFPDLHSELNLSSLELGDSALYFCASSAGFGQSTDTQYFGPGTRLTVL.

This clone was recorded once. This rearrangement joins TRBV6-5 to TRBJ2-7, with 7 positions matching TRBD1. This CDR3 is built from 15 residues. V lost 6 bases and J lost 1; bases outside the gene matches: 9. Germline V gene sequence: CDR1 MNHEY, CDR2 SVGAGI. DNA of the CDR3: TGTGCCAGCAGGCGAGACAGGGAGAGTTCCTACGAGCAGTACTTC. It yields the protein CASRRDRESSYEQYF.

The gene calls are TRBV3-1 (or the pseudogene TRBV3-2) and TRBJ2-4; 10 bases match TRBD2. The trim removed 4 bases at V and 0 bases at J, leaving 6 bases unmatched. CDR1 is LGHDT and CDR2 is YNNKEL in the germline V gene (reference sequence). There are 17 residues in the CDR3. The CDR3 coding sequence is TGTGCCAGCAGCCCAATAGCGGGAGGACTAGCCAAAAACATTCAGTACTTC. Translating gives CASSPIAGGLAKNIQYF.

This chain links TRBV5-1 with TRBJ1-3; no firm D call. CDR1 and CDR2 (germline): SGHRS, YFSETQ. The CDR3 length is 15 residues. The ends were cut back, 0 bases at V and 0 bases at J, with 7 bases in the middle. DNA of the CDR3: TGCGCCAGCAGCTTGGCGGCAGGCTCTGGAAACACCATATATTTT. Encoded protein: CASSLAAGSGNTIYF.

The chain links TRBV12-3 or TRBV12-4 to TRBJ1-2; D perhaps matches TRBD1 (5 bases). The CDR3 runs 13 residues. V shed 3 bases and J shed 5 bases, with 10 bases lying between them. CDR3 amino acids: CASSFGAVYGYTF. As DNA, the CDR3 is TGTGCCAGCAGTTTTGGGGCAGTTTATGGCTACACCTTC.

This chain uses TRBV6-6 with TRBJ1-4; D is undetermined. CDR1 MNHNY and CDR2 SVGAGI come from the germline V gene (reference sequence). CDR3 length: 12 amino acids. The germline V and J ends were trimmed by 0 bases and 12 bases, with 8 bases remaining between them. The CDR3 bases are TGTGCCAGCAGTTACTCGGCTGGCCAACTGTTTTTT. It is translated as CASSYSAGQLFF.

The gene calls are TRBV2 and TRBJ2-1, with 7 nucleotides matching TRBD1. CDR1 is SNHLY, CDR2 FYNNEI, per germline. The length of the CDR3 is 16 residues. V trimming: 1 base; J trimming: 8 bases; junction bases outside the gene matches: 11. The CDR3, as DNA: TGTGCCAGCAGTGAAGAAGGCAGGGGGAAGTGGGATGAGCAGTTCTTC. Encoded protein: CASSEEGRGKWDEQFF.

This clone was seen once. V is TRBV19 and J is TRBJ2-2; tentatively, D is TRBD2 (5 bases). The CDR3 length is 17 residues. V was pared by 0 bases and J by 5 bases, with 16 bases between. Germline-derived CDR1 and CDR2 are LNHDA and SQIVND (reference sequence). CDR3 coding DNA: TGTGCCAGTAGTATAGATCTCCACGGGAAGCGTACCGGGGAGCTGTTTTTT. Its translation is CASSIDLHGKRTGELFF.

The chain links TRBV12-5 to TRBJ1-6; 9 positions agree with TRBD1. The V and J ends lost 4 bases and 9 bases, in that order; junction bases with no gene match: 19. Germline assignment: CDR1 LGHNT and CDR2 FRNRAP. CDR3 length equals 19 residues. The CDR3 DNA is TGTGCTAGTGGTTGGTGGGACAGGGTGGTGATGCATTCTCGTTCACCCCTCCACTTT. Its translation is CASGWWDRVVMHSRSPLHF.

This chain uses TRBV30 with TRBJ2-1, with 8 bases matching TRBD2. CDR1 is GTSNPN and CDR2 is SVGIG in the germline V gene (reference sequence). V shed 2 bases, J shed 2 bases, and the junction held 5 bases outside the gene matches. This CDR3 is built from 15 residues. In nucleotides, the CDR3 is TGTGCCTGGAGTTTTAGCGGGATTACCTACAATGAGCAGTTCTTC. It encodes CAWSFSGITYNEQFF.

The CDR3 DNA is TGTGCCAGCAGTTTGCAGGGAGGGGGAGGCTACACCTTC. This sequence encodes CASSLQGGGGYTF. The gene calls are TRBV12-3 or TRBV12-4 and TRBJ1-2, with D maybe TRBD1 (6 bases). The CDR3 totals 13 residues. With 3 bases removed from V and 8 bases from J, the gap between germline ends came to 13 bases.

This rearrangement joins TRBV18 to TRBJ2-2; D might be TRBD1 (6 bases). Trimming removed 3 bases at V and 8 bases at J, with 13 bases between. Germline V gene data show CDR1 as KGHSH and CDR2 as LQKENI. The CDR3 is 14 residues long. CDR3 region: CASSPYRASGELFF. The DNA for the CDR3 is TGTGCCAGCTCACCGTACAGGGCCAGTGGGGAGCTGTTTTTT.